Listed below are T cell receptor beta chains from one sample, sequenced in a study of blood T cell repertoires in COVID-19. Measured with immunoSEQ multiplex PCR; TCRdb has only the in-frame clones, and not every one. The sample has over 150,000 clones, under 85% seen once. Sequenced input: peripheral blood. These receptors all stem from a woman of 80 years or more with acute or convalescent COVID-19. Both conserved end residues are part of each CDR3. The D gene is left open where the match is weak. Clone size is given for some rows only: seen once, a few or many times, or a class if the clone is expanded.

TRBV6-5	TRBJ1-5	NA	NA	CASKVSPGQPQHF	TGTGCCAGCAAGGTCAGCCCGGGTCAGCCCCAGCATTTT
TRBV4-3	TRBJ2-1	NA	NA	CASSQVGSGGPYNEQFF	TGCGCCAGCAGCCAAGTCGGGTCCGGGGGACCCTACAATGAGCAGTTCTTC
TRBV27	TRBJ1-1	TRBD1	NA	CASSSPRGRGVNTEAFF	TGTGCCAGCAGCTCCCCCAGGGGGCGAGGGGTGAACACTGAAGCTTTCTTT
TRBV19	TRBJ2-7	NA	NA	CASTGQANNEQYF	TGTGCCAGTACAGGGCAAGCAAACAACGAGCAGTACTTC
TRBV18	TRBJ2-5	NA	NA	CASSQYQETQYF	TGTGCCAGCTCGCAGTACCAAGAGACCCAGTACTTC
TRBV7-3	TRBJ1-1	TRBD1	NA	CASSSGQGRGAEAFF	TGTGCCAGCAGCTCCGGACAGGGGCGGGGCGCTGAAGCTTTCTTT
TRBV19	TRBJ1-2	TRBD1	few	CASSIIGQGSYGYTF	TGTGCCAGTAGTATCATAGGACAGGGGAGTTATGGCTACACCTTC
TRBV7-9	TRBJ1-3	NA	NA	CASSLTPRRAGNTIYF	TGTGCCAGCAGCTTAACGCCCCGACGGGCTGGAAACACCATATATTTT
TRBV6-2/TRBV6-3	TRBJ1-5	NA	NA	CASSYPYSNQPQHF	TGTGCCAGCAGTTACCCCTATAGCAATCAGCCCCAGCATTTT
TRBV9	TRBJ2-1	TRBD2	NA	CASSVLAGGSTEQFF	TGTGCCAGCAGCGTACTAGCGGGAGGGAGTACTGAGCAGTTCTTC
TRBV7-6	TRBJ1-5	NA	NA	CASSLAEDRPQHF	TGTGCCAGCAGCTTAGCGGAGGACAGACCCCAGCATTTT
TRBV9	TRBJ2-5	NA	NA	CASSPWAQETQYF	TGTGCCAGCAGCCCCTGGGCCCAAGAGACCCAGTACTTC
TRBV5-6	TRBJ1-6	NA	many	CASSSIALLGSPLHF	TGTGCCAGCAGCTCCATAGCGCTTCTGGGTTCACCCCTCCACTTT
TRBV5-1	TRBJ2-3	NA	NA	CASALEGGATDTQYF	TGCGCCAGCGCCCTAGAGGGGGGGGCCACAGATACGCAGTATTTT
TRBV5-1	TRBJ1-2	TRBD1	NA	CASSSTGQGSGYTF	TGCGCCAGCAGCTCGACGGGACAGGGAAGCGGCTACACCTTC
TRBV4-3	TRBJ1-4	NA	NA	CASSQQLQGEKLFF	TGCGCCAGCAGTCAGCAGCTACAGGGAGAAAAACTGTTTTTT
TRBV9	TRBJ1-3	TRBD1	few	CASSRSVLDRGLEGNTIYF	TGTGCCAGCAGCAGAAGTGTGCTCGACAGGGGTTTGGAAGGAAACACCATATATTTT
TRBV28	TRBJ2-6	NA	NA	CASSLWLHNSGANVLTF	TGTGCCAGCAGTTTATGGTTACATAACTCTGGGGCCAACGTCCTGACTTTC
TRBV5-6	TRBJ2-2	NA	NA	CASSLVIGLGGAGELFF	TGTGCCAGCAGCTTGGTTATAGGACTTGGAGGAGCCGGGGAGCTGTTTTTT
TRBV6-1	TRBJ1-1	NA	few	CASSEQVLNTEAFF	TGTGCCAGCAGTGAGCAGGTCTTGAACACTGAAGCTTTCTTT
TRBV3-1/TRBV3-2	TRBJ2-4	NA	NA	CASRPSILAKNIQYF	TGTGCCAGCAGACCCAGTATCCTAGCCAAAAACATTCAGTACTTC
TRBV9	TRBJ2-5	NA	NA	CASSRQPGTQETQYF	TGTGCCAGCAGCCGCCAACCGGGAACACAAGAGACCCAGTACTTC
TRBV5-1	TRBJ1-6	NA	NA	CASSLAGLNNSPLHF	TGCGCCAGCAGCTTGGCAGGACTGAATAATTCACCCCTCCACTTT
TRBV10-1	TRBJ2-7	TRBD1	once	CASSESRTGSYEQYF	TGCGCCAGCAGTGAGTCGAGGACAGGCTCCTACGAGCAGTACTTC
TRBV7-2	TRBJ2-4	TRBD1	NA	CASSYTGGLAKNIQYF	TGTGCCAGCAGCTATACAGGGGGATTAGCCAAAAACATTCAGTACTTC
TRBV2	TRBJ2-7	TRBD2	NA	CASSVSGRASEQYF	TGTGCCAGCAGTGTTAGCGGGAGGGCCTCTGAGCAGTACTTC
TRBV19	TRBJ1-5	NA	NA	CASSRTVGNQPQHF	TGTGCCAGTAGTAGGACAGTGGGCAATCAGCCCCAGCATTTT
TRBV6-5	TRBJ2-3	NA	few	CASSYSSGSTDTQYF	TGTGCCAGCAGTTATTCCAGCGGGAGCACAGATACGCAGTATTTT
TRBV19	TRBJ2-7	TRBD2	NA	CASSFSGSRYEQYF	TGTGCCAGTAGTTTTAGCGGGAGTCGCTACGAGCAGTACTTC
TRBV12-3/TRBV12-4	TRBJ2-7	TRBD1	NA	CASSSDRGYEQYF	TGTGCCAGCAGTTCTGACAGGGGTTACGAGCAGTACTTC
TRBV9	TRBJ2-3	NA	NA	CASSVGGMRADTQYF	TGTGCCAGCAGCGTGGGCGGGATGCGTGCAGATACGCAGTATTTT